The TCR beta chain under discussion was sequenced for a study of tumor-infiltrating lymphocytes in primary liver carcinoma (dated by TCRdb to 2016 to 2017). Notes on the research overall: The five patients, three men and two women aged 30 to 69 years, had hepatocellular carcinoma (four) or combined HCC and intrahepatic cholangiocarcinoma (one). Tumors of the five patients were stage T1-T3 N0M0 with maximum diameters of roughly 4.2 to 10 cm. High reproducibility was observed for the technical replicate repertoires, with mean shared-clone rates approximately 0.92 and correlation coefficients above 0.95. Agilent mRNA microarray profiling was performed on the roughly 25 tumor region samples to relate TCRbeta repertoire diversity to the local molecular phenotype. For each liver tumor, the study sampled five regions along with adjacent normal tissue and blood, and applied TCRbeta repertoire sequencing, expression microarrays and whole-exome sequencing. Each sample produced roughly 3.5 to 8 million productive TCRbeta reads, and read depth showed no significant difference between tissue types. A total of about 35 specimens from 5 patients underwent TCRbeta repertoire sequencing, comprising about 25 tumor regions, 5 adjacent noncancerous liver tissues and 5 peripheral blood samples.

Without any cell sorting, total RNA and DNA were co-extracted from about 21-30 mg of bulk tissue using the AllPrep DNA/RNA mini kit. Between late 2015 and early 2016, 4 or 5 patients in China with histopathologically diagnosed primary liver carcinoma had their tumors surgically resected. At the time of sampling, the patients were treatment-naive and had chronic HBV infection. Five spatially separated regions were sampled per tumor: superior, inferior, left-lateral and right-lateral poles, plus the tumor centre. More than 90% viable tumor cells were found by histology in every tumor sample. Pieces of fresh tumor and adjacent tissue were cut in half, with one half kept in RNAlater at -80 degrees C and the other half sent for histology. Beyond this particular receptor, the publication reports: Only about 8-24% of top clones were present in all five regions of a tumor, suggesting spatial heterogeneity of tumor-infiltrating T cells. Only the TCR beta chain was sequenced, so true repertoire diversity is likely underestimated because unpaired alpha chains were not captured. Since the samples were bulk and unsorted, there was no way to compare CD4+ and CD8+ T cell repertoires. Repertoire overlap was found to be higher between tumor regions (mean around 35%) than between tumor-adjacent (around 17%) or tumor-blood (about 14%) pairs, consistent with antigen-driven expansion. A significantly larger repertoire fraction was made up by the top 250 clones in tumors than in blood (p = 0.039). With just a few patients in the study, the authors point out that the findings should be validated in a larger study.

Sequences LNHNV (CDR1) and YYDKDF (CDR2) are obtained from the germline V gene (reference sequence). Including cysteine and phenylalanine, the CDR3 has 17 amino acids. The sequence is cut down to CDR3 DNA, 51 bases in frame from base 1. A word on this clonotype: Its binding antigen is unknown. This clone may be a read error of a much larger clone one base away.

Using a constant-region primer and ProtoScript II reverse transcriptase, TCRbeta-specific cDNA was reverse-transcribed from 500 ng total RNA. Three nested multiplex PCR rounds, following a slightly modified ARM-PCR procedure, were used to build the TCRbeta libraries. The first two PCR rounds used multiplex TRBV1-TRBV30 forward primers with a Cbeta reverse primer, each for approximately 11 cycles. A final 25-cycle PCR with Deep VentR polymerase added sample barcodes and Illumina adapters. Before sequencing, amplicons of 200-500 bp were purified from gel using a QIAquick gel extraction kit. An Illumina HiSeq 2500 was used to sequence the TCRbeta amplicons, generating 250-bp paired-end reads. In the authors' own workflow: Reads were quality-trimmed with Trimmomatic v0.33, and paired reads were merged with FLASH v1.2.11 to recover full CDR3 sequences. V, D and J germline segments were assigned to the rearranged TCRbeta sequences using MiGEC v1.2.1b. VDJtools v1.0.0 computed clonotype statistics and Shannon-Wiener diversity indices. To cut down on sampling bias, every analysis after diversity analysis relied on just the 250 most abundant clonotypes from each sample. The public sequencing data were trimmed at Q25 with fastp and processed into clonotypes with MiXCR by TCRdb, which kept only in-frame beta chains. A single entry per CDR3 protein holds the most common genes and DNA from its merged rows. For this entry, the V and J calls and clone size follow TCRdb and not the study's own pipeline. The sample table shows around 190,000 distinct CDR3 sequences, and 85% are seen once. The ten largest make up approximately 18% of the sample.

This receptor was obtained from a man in his forties with primary liver carcinoma and hepatitis B virus infection. In this chain, TRBV15 is recombined with TRBJ2-1, with TRBD2 matching 7 junction bases. Sequenced sample: tumor tissue from primary liver carcinoma. The DNA sequence is given as TGTGTCACCAGCAGAGACACGGGAGGTTTATCTTATGATGAGCAGTTCTTC. Its protein reads: CVTSRDTGGLSYDEQFF.